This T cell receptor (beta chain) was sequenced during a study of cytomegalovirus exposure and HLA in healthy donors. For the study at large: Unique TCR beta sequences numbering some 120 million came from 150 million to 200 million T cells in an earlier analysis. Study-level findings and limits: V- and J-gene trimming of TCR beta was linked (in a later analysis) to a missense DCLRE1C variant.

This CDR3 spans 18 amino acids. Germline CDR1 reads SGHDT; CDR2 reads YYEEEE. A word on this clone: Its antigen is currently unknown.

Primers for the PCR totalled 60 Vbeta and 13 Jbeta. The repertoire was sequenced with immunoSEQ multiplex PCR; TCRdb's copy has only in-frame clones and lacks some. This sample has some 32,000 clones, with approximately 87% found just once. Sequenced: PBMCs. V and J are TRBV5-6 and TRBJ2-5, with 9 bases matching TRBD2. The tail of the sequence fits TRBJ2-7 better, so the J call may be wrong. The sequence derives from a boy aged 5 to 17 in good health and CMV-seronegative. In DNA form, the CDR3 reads TGTGCCAGCAGCTTGTTAGTTACGGCTAGCGGGGCTGTCTACGAGCAGTACTTC. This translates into CASSLLVTASGAVYEQYF.